The 21 T cell receptor beta chains reported below all come from one sample, sequenced in a study of technical replicates of blood from several donors. Profiled with immunoSEQ multiplex PCR; TCRdb holds only in-frame clones, not every one. Of roughly 82,000 clones in the sample, roughly 95% were seen once. The sequencing input was T cells isolated from PBMCs. These receptors were obtained from a human donor in good health.

This rearrangement joins TRBV28 to TRBJ1-2; a possible D gene is TRBD1 (5 bases). Trimming removed 7 bases at V and 3 bases at J, with 12 bases between. Germline V gene data show CDR1 as MDHEN and CDR2 as SYDVKM. CDR3 length: 13 amino acids. CDR3 sequence reads: CASTQGYYYGYTF. DNA for the CDR3: TGTGCCAGCACGCAGGGATATTACTATGGCTACACCTTC.

This chain connects TRBV6-1 to TRBJ2-1; TRBD1 matches at 7 bases. Trimming cost V 6 bases and J 1 base; bases outside gene matches: 6. The CDR3 runs 15 residues. Germline V gene data show CDR1 as MNHNS and CDR2 as SASEGT. The CDR3 here is CASSPGTVSYNEQFF. Here the CDR3 DNA reads TGTGCCAGCAGCCCCGGGACAGTTTCCTACAATGAGCAGTTCTTC.

The chain employs TRBV27 and TRBJ1-4, with a tentative D call TRBD1 (6 bases). In germline, CDR1 is MNHEY, CDR2 SMNVEV (reference sequence). This CDR3 region has 15 residues. V lost 6 bases to trimming and J lost 0 bases, with 11 bases between them. The CDR3 protein is CASSPEGATNEKLFF. In nucleotides, the CDR3 is TGTGCCAGCAGCCCTGAGGGGGCAACTAATGAAAAACTGTTTTTT.

The chain links TRBV6-5 to TRBJ1-1, with a weak D call TRBD1 (5 bases). There are 15 residues in the CDR3. V was shortened by 4 bases and J by 4 bases, with 16 bases between the two germline ends. Germline lookup yields CDR1 MNHEY and CDR2 SVGAGI. CDR3 bases: TGTGCCAGCAGTTTTGACTGGGGCGTAAGCACTGAAGCTTTCTTT. It yields the protein CASSFDWGVSTEAFF.

With regard to this clone: Sequence at one end of the junction differs from germline and may be a read error. This chain joins TRBV10-3 and TRBJ1-2; unclear D gene. The CDR3 is 14 amino acids. CDR1 is ENHRY and CDR2 is SYGVKD in the germline V gene. DNA for the CDR3: TGTGCCATCGGTGACGGAGATCGGGTTAGTGGCTACACCTTC. Its protein is CAIGDGDRVSGYTF.

J is TRBJ2-7 and V is TRBV6-5; maybe TRBD1 (6 bases). The germline V gene has CDR1 MNHEY and CDR2 SVGAGI. The CDR3 has 13 amino acids. V was shortened by 3 bases and J by 4 bases, with 10 bases between the two germline ends. The CDR3 nucleotides read TGTGCCAGCAGTTATCACAGGGAGTACGAGCAGTACTTC. Amino acids: CASSYHREYEQYF.

The chain couples TRBV5-8 to TRBJ2-2; 8 bases align to TRBD1. The germline V gene has CDR1 SGHTS and CDR2 YDEGEE. J was trimmed by 6 bases and V by 1 base; bases with no gene match: 8. The CDR3 extends over 16 amino acids. CDR3 nucleotides: TGTGCCAGCAGCTTGAGCCTCGGACAGGGCTCCGGGGAGCTGTTTTTT. It translates to CASSLSLGQGSGELFF.

V usage is TRBV7-9 and J usage is TRBJ2-2; D call uncertain. The CDR3 totals 17 residues. Germline loops: CDR1 SEHNR, CDR2 FQNEAQ (reference sequence). V was clipped by 2 bases and J by 0 bases, with 13 bases between them. The CDR3 region has the DNA TGTGCCAGCAGCTTACCCGCGGTGGATTCGAACACCGGGGAGCTGTTTTTT. Its translation is CASSLPAVDSNTGELFF.

This clone was found a few times. V is TRBV13 and J is TRBJ1-1; D remains ambiguous. The CDR3 has 15 residues. Germline loops: CDR1 PRHDT, CDR2 FYEKMQ (reference sequence). Trimming shortened V by 2 bases and J by 6 bases, and 16 bases separated the two germline ends. The CDR3 loop reads CASSLSREGKAEAFF. The CDR3 DNA follows: TGTGCCAGCAGCTTAAGCCGGGAGGGAAAGGCTGAAGCTTTCTTT.

The CDR3 is CASSLKTGGSYNEQFF. For the CDR3, the DNA is TGTGCCAGCAGTTTGAAGACAGGGGGCTCCTACAATGAGCAGTTCTTC. This chain links TRBV27 with TRBJ2-1; TRBD1 agrees at 9 bases. This CDR3 region has 16 residues. Germline V CDR1 and CDR2: MNHEY, SMNVEV (reference sequence). The V gene end was trimmed by 3 bases and the J gene end by 0 bases; junction bases not matched to a gene: 3.

V usage is TRBV28 and J usage is TRBJ2-7; 8 bases are a match to TRBD1. Germline V CDR1 and CDR2: MDHEN, SYDVKM. V lost 3 bases to trimming and J lost 3 bases; unmatched junction nucleotides: 22. This CDR3 contains 20 residues. The CDR3 loop reads CASSLFLAGANRGIHYEQYF. In DNA form, the CDR3 reads TGTGCCAGCAGTTTGTTCCTAGCCGGGGCCAACAGGGGGATTCACTACGAGCAGTACTTC.

The chain joins TRBV18 to TRBJ2-7; TRBD2 agrees at 8 bases. V lost 2 bases, J lost 4 bases, and 4 bases stayed unmatched. The CDR3 is made up of 14 amino acids. Germline V gene data show CDR1 as KGHSH and CDR2 as LQKENI. CDR3 nucleotides: TGTGCCAGCTCACCATCGGGAGGGTGGTACGAGCAGTACTTC. Protein: CASSPSGGWYEQYF. Looking up the rest from reference TRBV18 and TRBJ2-7 gives the full variable domain: NAGVMQNPRHLVRRRGQEARLRCSPMKGHSHVYWYRQLPEEGLKFMVYLQKENIIDESGMPKERFSAEFPKEGPSILRIQQVVRGDSAAYFCASSPSGGWYEQYFGPGTRLTVT.

This clone was recorded only once. CDR3 in DNA: TGTGCCAGCAGAAAGTGGAGCTACGAGCAGTACTTC. Its protein is CASRKWSYEQYF. The rearrangement joins TRBV6-1 to TRBJ2-7; D remains unclear. V lost 6 bases and J 3 bases, leaving 9 bases between the germline ends. The germline CDR1 and CDR2 sequences are MNHNS and SASEGT. The CDR3 runs to 12 residues.

The J gene is TRBJ1-1, the V gene TRBV5-4; perhaps TRBD1 as D (6 bases). This CDR3 spans 14 amino acids. In germline, CDR1 is SGHNT, CDR2 YYREEE (reference sequence). Trimming stripped 1 base from V and 2 bases from J, with 9 bases between. The CDR3 sequence: CASSLTGPNTEAFF. CDR3 sequence (DNA): TGTGCCAGCAGCTTGACAGGGCCAAACACTGAAGCTTTCTTT.

V gene TRBV10-3 combines with J gene TRBJ2-7; D call uncertain. Per the germline V gene, CDR1 is ENHRY and CDR2 is SYGVKD. This CDR3 is built from 13 residues. V gave up 6 bases and J gave up 5 bases, with 14 bases separating them. The CDR3: CAISVRLGHEQYF. The CDR3 DNA is TGTGCCATCAGCGTTCGGTTGGGCCACGAGCAGTACTTC.

This CDR3 reads CASSLSAGEYGYTF. CDR3 nucleotides: TGTGCCAGCAGTTTATCGGCAGGGGAGTATGGCTACACCTTC. This chain joins TRBV28 and TRBJ1-2, with D possibly matching TRBD1 (6 bases). The germline gives CDR1 MDHEN, CDR2 SYDVKM. Trimming cost V 1 base and J 5 bases, with 11 bases left between them. There are 14 residues in the CDR3.

The genes are TRBV6-5 and TRBJ1-3, with D unresolved. With 0 bases removed from V and 0 bases from J, the gap between germline ends came to 9 bases. Germline V gives CDR1 MNHEY, CDR2 SVGAGI. This CDR3 comprises 16 residues. CDR3 coding DNA: TGTGCCAGCAGTTACTCGGCATTCCCCTCTGGAAACACCATATATTTT. Encoded protein: CASSYSAFPSGNTIYF.

The gene calls are TRBV7-3 and TRBJ2-3, with D maybe TRBD2 (5 bases). V gave up 1 base and J gave up 3 bases, with 11 bases separating them. Germline assignment: CDR1 SGHTA and CDR2 FQGTGA. This CDR3 has 15 amino acids. The CDR3, as DNA: TGTGCCAGCAGCTTAAGTCCTAGCATGACAGATACGCAGTATTTT. It yields the protein CASSLSPSMTDTQYF. Full variable domain (outside the CDR3, taken from reference TRBV7-3 and TRBJ2-3): GAGVSQTPSNKVTEKGKYVELRCDPISGHTALYWYRQSLGQGPEFLIYFQGTGAADDSGLPNDRFFAVRPEGSVSTLKIQRTERGDSAVYLCASSLSPSMTDTQYFGPGTRLTVL.

V gene TRBV27 combines with J gene TRBJ2-5, with D possibly TRBD2 on 5 matching bases. Germline V gene sequence: CDR1 MNHEY, CDR2 SMNVEV (reference sequence). Trimming left V 6 bases short and J 5 bases short, with 16 bases between. This CDR3 is 14 amino acids long. CDR3 bases: TGTGCCAGCAGGGCCTTGGGAGCTAAGGAGACCCAGTACTTC. This sequence encodes CASRALGAKETQYF.

The chain recombines TRBV27 with TRBJ1-1; D not resolved. Per the germline V gene, CDR1 is MNHEY and CDR2 is SMNVEV (reference sequence). The length of the CDR3 is 13 residues. Trimming pared 2 bases from V and 6 bases from J, leaving 10 bases between. For the CDR3, the DNA is TGTGCCAGCAGTTTAGGCCAGTTCGCTGAAGCTTTCTTT. This gives the protein CASSLGQFAEAFF.

V and J are TRBV6-1 and TRBJ1-5; perhaps TRBD1 as D (5 bases). V dropped 7 bases and J dropped 2 bases, with 12 bases sitting between them. Per germline, CDR1 MNHNS and CDR2 SASEGT. The CDR3 sequence is 14 residues long. CDR3 protein: CASIRQGGNQPQHF. The CDR3 nucleotides are TGTGCCAGCATAAGGCAGGGCGGCAATCAGCCCCAGCATTTT.